A selection of T cell receptor beta chains follows, all from one sample in a study of identical twins. TCRdb redid the calling of the 5' RACE reads with MiXCR, one entry per CDR3 protein. The data show 460,000 or so distinct CDR3 sequences, 11% to 15% seen once. The sample was also linked to a second study, of yellow fever vaccine responses in identical twins.

Sequencing used CD4+ T cells sorted from blood. Receptors originate from a young woman in good health. Both conserved end residues are part of each CDR3. The D gene is left open where the match is weak. Size tells how often a clone was seen (once, few, many) or the class of an expanded clone, and some rows leave it out.

V gene: TRBV5-1
clone size: -
D gene: -
J gene: TRBJ2-7
CDR3 protein: CASSLVAGTAYEQYF
CDR3 DNA: TGCGCCAGCAGCTTGGTGGCGGGGACAGCCTACGAGCAGTACTTC

V gene: TRBV5-1
clone size: many
D gene: TRBD2
J gene: TRBJ2-5
CDR3 protein: CASSPGLAGVETQYF
CDR3 DNA: TGCGCCAGCAGCCCTGGACTAGCGGGAGTAGAGACCCAGTACTTC

V gene: TRBV5-1
clone size: -
D gene: TRBD2
J gene: TRBJ2-3
CDR3 protein: CASSSPSGDFNTQYF
CDR3 DNA: TGCGCCAGCAGCTCTCCTAGCGGGGACTTTAATACGCAGTATTTT

V gene: TRBV20-1
clone size: -
D gene: -
J gene: TRBJ2-7
CDR3 protein: CSARGERPYEQYF
CDR3 DNA: TGCAGTGCTAGGGGAGAACGCCCCTACGAGCAGTACTTC

V gene: TRBV6-5
clone size: -
D gene: -
J gene: TRBJ2-3
CDR3 protein: CASSYPKVGRTQYF
CDR3 DNA: TGTGCCAGCAGTTACCCAAAGGTGGGACGTACGCAGTATTTT

V gene: TRBV7-2
clone size: many
D gene: TRBD2
J gene: TRBJ2-1
CDR3 protein: CASSPPERGSSYNEQFF
CDR3 DNA: TGTGCCAGCAGCCCCCCCGAGCGGGGGTCCTCCTACAATGAGCAGTTCTTC

V gene: TRBV6-1
clone size: few
D gene: TRBD1
J gene: TRBJ1-5
CDR3 protein: CASRGTGNQPQHF
CDR3 DNA: TGTGCCAGCAGGGGGACAGGTAATCAGCCCCAGCATTTT

V gene: TRBV2
clone size: -
D gene: -
J gene: TRBJ2-1
CDR3 protein: CASSNWGEQFF
CDR3 DNA: TGTGCCAGCAGTAATTGGGGCGAGCAGTTCTTC

V gene: TRBV12-3/TRBV12-4
clone size: -
D gene: -
J gene: TRBJ1-2
CDR3 protein: CASSLAGGQPGYTF
CDR3 DNA: TGTGCCAGCAGCCTCGCGGGTGGCCAGCCGGGCTACACCTTC

V gene: TRBV5-1
clone size: few
D gene: -
J gene: TRBJ2-7
CDR3 protein: CASSLSVGAGGVEQYF
CDR3 DNA: TGCGCCAGCAGCTTGTCGGTCGGGGCCGGGGGAGTCGAGCAGTACTTC

V gene: TRBV4-3
clone size: few
D gene: -
J gene: TRBJ2-1
CDR3 protein: CASSQAFGTFNEQFF
CDR3 DNA: TGCGCCAGCAGCCAAGCGTTCGGGACTTTCAATGAGCAGTTCTTC

V gene: TRBV2
clone size: -
D gene: TRBD2
J gene: TRBJ2-3
CDR3 protein: CASSGVAGGTDTQYF
CDR3 DNA: TGTGCCAGCAGTGGGGTAGCGGGAGGCACAGATACGCAGTATTTT

V gene: TRBV5-1
clone size: -
D gene: TRBD1
J gene: TRBJ2-7
CDR3 protein: CASSREAGGGYEQYF
CDR3 DNA: TGCGCCAGCAGCAGGGAGGCAGGGGGCGGCTACGAGCAGTACTTC

V gene: TRBV6-6
clone size: many
D gene: -
J gene: TRBJ1-1
CDR3 protein: CASSMRGDTEAFF
CDR3 DNA: TGTGCCAGCAGTATGCGGGGGGACACTGAAGCTTTCTTT

V gene: TRBV24-1
clone size: -
D gene: TRBD2
J gene: TRBJ2-5
CDR3 protein: CATSAPGLAGLVETQYF
CDR3 DNA: TGTGCCACCAGTGCCCCGGGACTAGCGGGTTTGGTGGAGACCCAGTACTTC

V gene: TRBV12-3/TRBV12-4
clone size: few
D gene: -
J gene: TRBJ1-3
CDR3 protein: CASSFFASSSGNTIYF
CDR3 DNA: TGTGCCAGCAGTTTTTTTGCCAGCAGCTCTGGAAACACCATATATTTT

V gene: TRBV7-9
clone size: -
D gene: -
J gene: TRBJ2-3
CDR3 protein: CASSEAQGGGTDTQYF
CDR3 DNA: TGTGCCAGCAGCGAAGCCCAGGGGGGGGGAACAGATACGCAGTATTTT